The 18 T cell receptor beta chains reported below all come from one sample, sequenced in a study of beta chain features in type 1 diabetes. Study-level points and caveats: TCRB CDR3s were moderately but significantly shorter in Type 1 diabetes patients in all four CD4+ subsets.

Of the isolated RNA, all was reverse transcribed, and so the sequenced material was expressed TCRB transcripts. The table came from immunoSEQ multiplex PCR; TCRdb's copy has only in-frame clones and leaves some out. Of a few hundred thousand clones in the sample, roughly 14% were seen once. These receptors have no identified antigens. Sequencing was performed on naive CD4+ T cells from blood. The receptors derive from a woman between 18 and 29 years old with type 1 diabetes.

The DNA for the CDR3 is TGTGCCTGGATCCCCCGGGGACAGGGGACCTACGAGCAGTACTTC. Amino acids: CAWIPRGQGTYEQYF. The gene calls are TRBV30 and TRBJ2-7; TRBD1 matches at 10 bases. From germline, CDR1 is GTSNPN and CDR2 SVGIG (reference sequence). There are 15 residues in the CDR3. J gave up 2 bases and V 4 bases, and 8 bases lay outside the gene matches. Full variable domain (remainder filled in from reference TRBV30 and TRBJ2-7): SQTIHQWPATLVQPVGSPLSLECTVEGTSNPNLYWYRQAAGRGLQLLFYSVGIGQISSEVPQNLSASRPQDRQFILSSKKLLLSDSGFYLCAWIPRGQGTYEQYFGPGTRLTVT.

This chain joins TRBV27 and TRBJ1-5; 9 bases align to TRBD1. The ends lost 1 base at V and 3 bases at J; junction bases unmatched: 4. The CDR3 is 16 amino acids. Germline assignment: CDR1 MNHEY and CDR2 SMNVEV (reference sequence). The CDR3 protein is CASSLLGQGSNQPQHF. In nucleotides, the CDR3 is TGTGCCAGCAGTTTATTGGGACAGGGATCCAATCAGCCCCAGCATTTT.

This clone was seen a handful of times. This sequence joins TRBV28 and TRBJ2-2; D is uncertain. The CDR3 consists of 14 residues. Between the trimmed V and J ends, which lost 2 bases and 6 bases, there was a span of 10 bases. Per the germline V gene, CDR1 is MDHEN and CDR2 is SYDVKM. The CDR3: CASSLSQSAGELFF. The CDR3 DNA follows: TGTGCCAGCAGTTTAAGTCAGTCCGCCGGGGAGCTGTTTTTT. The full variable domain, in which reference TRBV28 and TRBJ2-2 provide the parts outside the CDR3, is DVKVTQSSRYLVKRTGEKVFLECVQDMDHENMFWYRQDPGLGLRLIYFSYDVKMKEKGDIPEGYSVSREKKERFSLILESASTNQTSMYLCASSLSQSAGELFFGEGSRLTVL.

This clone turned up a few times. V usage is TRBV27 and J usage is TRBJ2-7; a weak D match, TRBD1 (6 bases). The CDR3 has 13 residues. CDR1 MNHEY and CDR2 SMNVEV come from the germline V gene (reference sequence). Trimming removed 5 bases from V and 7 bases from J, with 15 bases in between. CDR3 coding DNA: TGTGCCAGCAGTCCACAGGGTAGGCGGGAGCAGTACGTC. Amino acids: CASSPQGRREQYV.

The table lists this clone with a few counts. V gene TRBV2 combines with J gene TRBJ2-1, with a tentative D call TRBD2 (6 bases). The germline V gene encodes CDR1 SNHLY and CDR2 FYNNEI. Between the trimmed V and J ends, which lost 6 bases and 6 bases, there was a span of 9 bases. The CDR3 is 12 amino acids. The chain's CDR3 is CASSLSGNEQFF. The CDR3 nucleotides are TGTGCCAGCAGCCTTAGCGGCAATGAGCAGTTCTTC.

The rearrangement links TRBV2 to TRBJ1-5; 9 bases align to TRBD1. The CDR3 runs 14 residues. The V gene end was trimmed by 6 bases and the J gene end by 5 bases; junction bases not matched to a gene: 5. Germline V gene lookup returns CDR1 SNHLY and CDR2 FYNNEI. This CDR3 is CASRGTGMYQPQHF. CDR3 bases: TGTGCCAGCAGGGGGACAGGGATGTATCAGCCCCAGCATTTT.

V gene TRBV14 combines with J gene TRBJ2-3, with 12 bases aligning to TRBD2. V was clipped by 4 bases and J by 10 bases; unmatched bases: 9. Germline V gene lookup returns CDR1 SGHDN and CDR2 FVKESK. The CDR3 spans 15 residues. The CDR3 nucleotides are TGTGCCAGCAGCCTGACTAGCGGGAGATCTACTGCGCAGTATTTT. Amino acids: CASSLTSGRSTAQYF. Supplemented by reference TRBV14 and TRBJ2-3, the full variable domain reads EAGVTQFPSHSVIEKGQTVTLRCDPISGHDNLYWYRRVMGKEIKFLLHFVKESKQDESGMPNNRFLAERTGGTYSTLKVQPAELEDSGVYFCASSLTSGRSTAQYFGPGTRLTVL.

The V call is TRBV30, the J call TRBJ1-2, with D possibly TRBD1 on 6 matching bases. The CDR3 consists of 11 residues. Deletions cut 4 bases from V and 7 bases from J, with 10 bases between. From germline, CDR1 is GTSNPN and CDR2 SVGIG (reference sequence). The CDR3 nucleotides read TGTGCCTGGACAGGGGTTTCTGGCTACACCTTC. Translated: CAWTGVSGYTF.

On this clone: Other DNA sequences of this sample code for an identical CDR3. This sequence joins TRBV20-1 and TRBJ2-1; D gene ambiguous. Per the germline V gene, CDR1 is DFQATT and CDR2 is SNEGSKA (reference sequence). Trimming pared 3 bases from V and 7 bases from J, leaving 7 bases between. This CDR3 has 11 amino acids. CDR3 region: CSARRNNEQFF. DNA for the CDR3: TGCAGTGCTAGGAGGAATAATGAGCAGTTCTTC.

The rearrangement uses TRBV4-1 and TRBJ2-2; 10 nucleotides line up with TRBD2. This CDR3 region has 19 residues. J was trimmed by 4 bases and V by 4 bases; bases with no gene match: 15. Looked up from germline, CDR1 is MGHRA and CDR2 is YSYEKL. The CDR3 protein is CASSPIGLAANGSTGELFF. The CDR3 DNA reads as TGCGCCAGCAGCCCGATAGGACTAGCGGCCAACGGGTCCACCGGGGAGCTGTTTTTT.

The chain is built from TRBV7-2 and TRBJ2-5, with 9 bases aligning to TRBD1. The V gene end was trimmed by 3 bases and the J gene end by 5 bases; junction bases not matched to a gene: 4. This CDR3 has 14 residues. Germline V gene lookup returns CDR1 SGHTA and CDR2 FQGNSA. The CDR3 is CASSLDRGGETQYF. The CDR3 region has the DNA TGTGCCAGCAGCTTGGACAGGGGTGGGGAGACCCAGTACTTC.

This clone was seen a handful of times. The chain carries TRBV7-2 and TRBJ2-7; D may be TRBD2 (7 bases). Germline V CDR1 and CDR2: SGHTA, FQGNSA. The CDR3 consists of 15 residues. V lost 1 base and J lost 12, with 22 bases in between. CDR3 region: CASSLVGGGGGVPYF. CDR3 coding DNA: TGTGCCAGCAGCTTAGTGGGAGGGGGTGGTGGTGTTCCGTACTTC.

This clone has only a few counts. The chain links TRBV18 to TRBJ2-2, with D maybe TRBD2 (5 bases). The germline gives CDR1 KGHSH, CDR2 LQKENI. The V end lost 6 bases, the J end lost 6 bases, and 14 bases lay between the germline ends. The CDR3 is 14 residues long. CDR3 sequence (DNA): TGTGCCAGCTCCCTTATCAGCGGATCCGGGGAGCTGTTTTTT. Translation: CASSLISGSGELFF.

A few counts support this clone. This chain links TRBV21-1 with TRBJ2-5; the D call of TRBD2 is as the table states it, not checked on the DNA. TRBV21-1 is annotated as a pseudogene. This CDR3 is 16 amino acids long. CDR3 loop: CASSKESGTYGKTQYF. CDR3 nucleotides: TGTGCCAGCAGCAAAGAGAGCGGGACATATGGGAAGACCCAGTACTTC.

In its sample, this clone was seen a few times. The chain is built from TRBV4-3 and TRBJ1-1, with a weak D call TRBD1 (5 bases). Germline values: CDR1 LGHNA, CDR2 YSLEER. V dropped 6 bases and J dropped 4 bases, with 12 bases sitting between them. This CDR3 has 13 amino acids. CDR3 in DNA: TGCGCCAGCAGGCCCAGGGAAGTCACTGAAGCTTTCTTT. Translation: CASRPREVTEAFF.

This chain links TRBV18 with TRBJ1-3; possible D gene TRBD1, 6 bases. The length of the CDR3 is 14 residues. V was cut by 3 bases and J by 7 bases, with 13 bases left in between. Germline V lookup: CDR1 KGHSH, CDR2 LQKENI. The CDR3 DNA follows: TGTGCCAGCTCACCGGACAGTTCAACGAACACCATATATTTT. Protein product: CASSPDSSTNTIYF.

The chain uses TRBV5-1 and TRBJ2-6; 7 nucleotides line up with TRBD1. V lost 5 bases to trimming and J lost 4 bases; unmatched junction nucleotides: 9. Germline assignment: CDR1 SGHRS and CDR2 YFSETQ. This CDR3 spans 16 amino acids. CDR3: CASSSDRAIGANVLTF. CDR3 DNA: TGCGCCAGCAGTAGTGACAGGGCGATAGGGGCCAACGTCCTGACTTTC.

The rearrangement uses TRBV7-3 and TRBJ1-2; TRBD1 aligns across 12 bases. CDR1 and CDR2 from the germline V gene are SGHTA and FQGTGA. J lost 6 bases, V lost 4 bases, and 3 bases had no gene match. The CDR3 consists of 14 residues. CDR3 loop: CASSWGQGADGYTF. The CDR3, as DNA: TGTGCCAGCAGCTGGGGACAGGGGGCAGATGGCTACACCTTC.